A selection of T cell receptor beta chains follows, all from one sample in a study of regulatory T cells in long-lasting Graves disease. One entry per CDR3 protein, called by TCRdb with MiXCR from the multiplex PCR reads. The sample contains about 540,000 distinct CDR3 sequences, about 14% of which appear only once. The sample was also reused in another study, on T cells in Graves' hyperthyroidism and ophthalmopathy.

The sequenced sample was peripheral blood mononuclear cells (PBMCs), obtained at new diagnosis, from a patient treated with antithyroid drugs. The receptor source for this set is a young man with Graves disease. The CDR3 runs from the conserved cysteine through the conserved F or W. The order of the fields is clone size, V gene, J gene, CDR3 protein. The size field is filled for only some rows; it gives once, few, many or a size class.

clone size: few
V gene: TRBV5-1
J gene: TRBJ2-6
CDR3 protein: CASSLTSGRSGANVLTF

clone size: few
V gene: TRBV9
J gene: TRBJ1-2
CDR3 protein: CASSLTGVNYGYTF

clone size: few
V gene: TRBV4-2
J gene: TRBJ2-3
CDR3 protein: CASNQEKRTFTDTQYF

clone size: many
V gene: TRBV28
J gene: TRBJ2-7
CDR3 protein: CATLPAGLTQGYEQYF

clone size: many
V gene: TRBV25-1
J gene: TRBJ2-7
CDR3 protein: CASSDPAGSSYEQYF

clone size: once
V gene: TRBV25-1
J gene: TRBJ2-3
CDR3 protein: CASSEKRESDTQYF

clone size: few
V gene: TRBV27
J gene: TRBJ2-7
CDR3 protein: CASSLEPPQGPSYEQYF

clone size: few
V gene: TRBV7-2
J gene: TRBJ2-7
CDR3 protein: CASSLIGQGAYEQYF

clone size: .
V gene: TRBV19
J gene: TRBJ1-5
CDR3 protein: CASSTRQVHRSNQPQHF

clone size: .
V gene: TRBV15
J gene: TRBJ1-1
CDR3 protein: CATSRPTGLFDTEAFF

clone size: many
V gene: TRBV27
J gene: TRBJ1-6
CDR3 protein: CASSRFFDSNDSPLHF

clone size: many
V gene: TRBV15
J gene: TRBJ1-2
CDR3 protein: CATSRLAQTKANYGYTF

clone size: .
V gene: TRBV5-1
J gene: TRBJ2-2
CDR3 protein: CASSLEGMDPGELFF

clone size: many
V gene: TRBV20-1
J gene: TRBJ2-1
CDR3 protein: CSARGASGSSYNEQFF

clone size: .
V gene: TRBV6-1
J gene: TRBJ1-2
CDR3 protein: CASSPITNYGYTF

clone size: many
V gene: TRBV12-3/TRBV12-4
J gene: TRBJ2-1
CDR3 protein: CASEPGYDNEQFF

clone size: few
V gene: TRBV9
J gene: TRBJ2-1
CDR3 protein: CASSLAGSLFEQFF

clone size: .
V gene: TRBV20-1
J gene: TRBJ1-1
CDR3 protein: CSASRDSEAFF

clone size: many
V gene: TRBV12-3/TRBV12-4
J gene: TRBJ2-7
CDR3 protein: CASSDSSGNPYEQYF

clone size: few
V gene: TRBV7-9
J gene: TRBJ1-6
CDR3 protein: CASSLTGDESNSPLHF

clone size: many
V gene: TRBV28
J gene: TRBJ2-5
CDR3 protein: CASSPSRGAGETQYF

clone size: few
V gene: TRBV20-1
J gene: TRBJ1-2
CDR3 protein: CSATPGLDMGYTF

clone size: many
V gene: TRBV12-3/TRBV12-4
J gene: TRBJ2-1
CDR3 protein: CASSFGLAGVSAGNPEQFF

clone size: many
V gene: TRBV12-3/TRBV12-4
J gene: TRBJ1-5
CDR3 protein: CASKPGADQPQHF

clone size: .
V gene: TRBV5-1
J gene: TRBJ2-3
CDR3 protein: CASSSRRGVAGVLRTDTQYF

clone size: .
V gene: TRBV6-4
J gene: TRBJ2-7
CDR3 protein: CASSYSETGPYGQYF

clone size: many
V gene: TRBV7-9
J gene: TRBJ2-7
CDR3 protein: CASSRTGPYEQYF